The 13 T cell receptor beta chains below were found in one sample sequenced in a study of blood T cell repertoires in COVID-19. This table comes from immunoSEQ multiplex PCR, and its TCRdb copy is limited to in-frame clones, with some not included. The sample records 280,000 or so clones, 90% being singletons. The sample taken for sequencing was PBMCs or T cells enriched from blood (not recorded which). The receptors stem from a woman aged 18-29 years with acute COVID-19.

V usage is TRBV25-1 and J usage is TRBJ1-1; 7 bases are a match to TRBD1. V gave up 6 bases and J gave up 3 bases; unmatched junction bases: 1. Germline values: CDR1 MGHDK, CDR2 SYGVNS. The CDR3 is made up of 12 amino acids. In DNA form, the CDR3 reads TGTGCCAGCAGGACAGGGCACACTGAAGCTTTCTTT. Its protein product is CASRTGHTEAFF.

To note about this clone: The final CDR3 position lacks the conserved phenylalanine or tryptophan, pointing to a likely read error. The limits of the CDR3 on the DNA are not certain, so only TCRdb's listed CDR3 is given. This chain uses TRBV24-1 with TRBJ1-1; the table gives TRBD1 as D, unverified against the DNA. CDR1 and CDR2 from the germline V gene are KGHDR and SFDVKD. The CDR3 has 10 residues if both end residues are counted. CDR3 amino acids: CATSDLDSPY.

The CDR3 DNA reads TGTGCCAGCTCACTGGACAGGGCTAACTATGGCTACACCTTC. It is translated as CASSLDRANYGYTF. V usage is TRBV18 and J usage is TRBJ1-2; 8 bases agree with TRBD1. Per germline, CDR1 KGHSH and CDR2 LQKENI. V lost 4 bases to trimming and J lost 0 bases; unmatched junction nucleotides: 1. The CDR3 contains 14 residues.

This chain uses TRBV11-3 with TRBJ1-4, with D possibly matching TRBD1 (6 bases). The V end was cut by 0 bases, the J end by 4 bases, with 12 bases between. The CDR3 sequence is 16 residues long. Germline assignment: CDR1 SGHNT and CDR2 YENEEA. Here the CDR3 reads CASSLDKDSLNEKLFF. The CDR3 DNA sequence: TGTGCCAGCAGCTTAGATAAGGACAGCCTTAATGAAAAACTGTTTTTT.

The rearrangement joins TRBV5-1 to TRBJ2-3; D unresolved. The V gene lost 1 base and the J gene lost 2 bases, with 8 bases spanning the gap. The CDR3 is 14 residues long. Per the germline V gene, CDR1 is SGHRS and CDR2 is YFSETQ. DNA of the CDR3: TGCGCCAGCAGCTTGTCGCAGGTCACAGATACGCAGTATTTT. Amino acids: CASSLSQVTDTQYF.

This rearrangement joins TRBV28 to TRBJ2-1, with TRBD2 identical over 11 bases. V trimming: 6 bases; J trimming: 4 bases; junction bases outside the gene matches: 11. The germline CDR1 and CDR2 sequences are MDHEN and SYDVKM. This CDR3 contains 17 residues. CDR3 sequence: CASSPSGTSGYYNEQFF. Written as DNA, the CDR3 is TGTGCCAGCAGCCCCTCCGGGACTAGCGGCTATTACAATGAGCAGTTCTTC.

CDR3 sequence reads: CAWSPGYYGYTF. The CDR3 nucleotides read TGTGCCTGGAGTCCAGGGTACTATGGCTACACCTTC. The chain has TRBV30 and TRBJ1-2; a weak D match, TRBD1 (5 bases). From germline, CDR1 is GTSNPN and CDR2 SVGIG (reference sequence). The CDR3 contains 12 residues. Trimming removed 2 bases from V and 3 bases from J, with 7 bases in between.

This chain joins TRBV6-1 and TRBJ2-7; 9 nucleotides line up with TRBD1. Germline assignment: CDR1 MNHNS and CDR2 SASEGT. The CDR3 is 16 amino acids. The V gene end was trimmed by 2 bases and the J gene end by 11 bases; junction bases not matched to a gene: 16. Here the CDR3 reads CASSEQPGQGPHREYF. CDR3 nucleotide sequence: TGTGCCAGCAGTGAACAACCGGGACAGGGTCCACACCGTGAGTACTTC.

This chain connects TRBV3-1 (or the pseudogene TRBV3-2) to TRBJ2-7, with a possible D match to TRBD1 (5 bases). The CDR3 runs 15 residues. Germline values: CDR1 LGHDT, CDR2 YNNKEL (reference sequence). Trimming left V 2 bases short and J 0 bases short, with 11 bases between. This CDR3 is CASSQLRQTSYEQYF. CDR3 coding DNA: TGTGCCAGCAGCCAACTGAGACAGACCTCCTACGAGCAGTACTTC.

This clone was counted once. V usage is TRBV7-2 and J usage is TRBJ2-2, with 8 bases that match TRBD1. The CDR3 is 16 residues long. V shed 5 bases and J 3 bases; nucleotides not matched to a gene: 8. The germline gives CDR1 SGHTA, CDR2 FQGNSA. This CDR3 reads CASSLLDRAHTGELFF. DNA for the CDR3: TGTGCCAGCAGCCTACTGGACAGGGCCCACACCGGGGAGCTGTTTTTT.

This chain connects TRBV6-5 to TRBJ2-7; 10 nucleotides match TRBD2. Germline V lookup: CDR1 MNHEY, CDR2 SVGAGI. This CDR3 is 14 amino acids long. Losses at the gene ends were 7 bases for V and 6 bases for J; bases not matched to a gene: 9. The CDR3 coding sequence is TGTGCCAGCAATACCGGGACTAGCGCCGGCGAGCAGTACTTC. Encoded protein: CASNTGTSAGEQYF.

This chain connects TRBV9 to TRBJ2-2, with 13 positions matching TRBD2. V shed 4 bases and J 4 bases; nucleotides not matched to a gene: 7. CDR3 length equals 17 residues. CDR1 and CDR2 (germline): SGDLS, YYNGEE. The CDR3 DNA follows: TGTGCCAGCAGCTCAAGGACTAGCGGGAGTTTCACCGGGGAGCTGTTTTTT. Its translation is CASSSRTSGSFTGELFF.

This clone was counted a few times. The chain links TRBV6-6 to TRBJ1-1; 9 nucleotides line up with TRBD1. After removal of 6 bases from V and 6 bases from J, the junction contained 11 bases not matched to a gene. Looked up from germline, CDR1 is MNHNY and CDR2 is SVGAGI (reference sequence). The CDR3 is made up of 15 amino acids. The CDR3 spells CASRFGQGKKPEAFF. The CDR3 DNA sequence: TGTGCCAGCAGATTCGGACAGGGGAAGAAACCTGAAGCTTTCTTT.